These 2 T cell receptor beta chains originate from one sample sequenced in a study of regulatory T cells in long-lasting Graves disease. Relying on iRepertoire HTBI primers and Arm-PCR of CDR3 regions, the team built TCR beta libraries. Each CDR3 protein gets one entry after TCRdb re-called the multiplex PCR reads with MiXCR. Here the sample spans hundreds of thousands of distinct CDR3 sequences, about 15% being singletons. Time point specified: newly diagnosed GD, antithyroid drugs for less than 3 months. After RNA was extracted from PBMCs, the TCR library was made from it. These same records also appear under a second study, on T cells in Graves' hyperthyroidism and ophthalmopathy.

Here the sequenced sample was peripheral blood mononuclear cells (PBMCs), taken at new diagnosis, from a patient treated with antithyroid drugs. The receptors were gathered from a middle-aged woman with Graves disease.

This chain connects TRBV30 to TRBJ1-1; tentative D call: TRBD1 (6 bases). V was pared by 7 bases and J by 7 bases, with 16 bases between. The CDR3 consists of 12 residues. Per the germline V gene, CDR1 is GTSNPN and CDR2 is SVGIG (reference sequence). The CDR3 here is CALERQAGEAFF. The CDR3 DNA reads TGTGCCTTGGAGAGACAGGCTGGTGAAGCTTTCTTT.

The sample holds a few counts of this clonotype. This chain links TRBV3-1 with TRBJ1-1, with D possibly matching TRBD1 (6 bases). Per germline, CDR1 LGHDT and CDR2 YNNKEL (reference sequence). V gave up 1 base and J gave up 4 bases, with 19 bases separating them. The CDR3 has 17 residues. The CDR3 protein is CASSQGRLRGRSTEAFF. CDR3 bases: TGTGCCAGCAGCCAAGGGCGCCTCAGGGGCAGGAGCACTGAAGCTTTCTTT. Complete variable domain (other parts from reference TRBV3-1 and TRBJ1-1): DTAVSQTPKYLVTQMGNDKSIKCEQNLGHDTMYWYKQDSKKFLKIMFSYNNKELIINETVPNRFSPKSPDKAHLNLHINSLELGDSAVYFCASSQGRLRGRSTEAFFGQGTRLTVV.